These 31 T cell receptor beta chains came from one sample sequenced in a study of T cell repertoires in cytomegalovirus infection. TCRdb analysed the reads with MiXCR anew, one entry per CDR3 protein. The table includes about 830,000 distinct CDR3 sequences, approximately 30% detected once. No antigens are known for them. The material was cultured CD8+ T cells from PBMCs, obtained from culture after CMV antigen stimulation. Receptor source: a human donor in good health (CMV status not recorded). Some clones in this sample may be carry-over from other donors' samples.

This chain uses TRBV9 with TRBJ1-1, with D possibly being TRBD1 (5 bases). The CDR3 sequence is 13 residues long. V was shortened by 3 bases and J by 8 bases, with 14 bases between the two germline ends. From germline, CDR1 is SGDLS and CDR2 YYNGEE. The CDR3 reads CASSDGTGKEAFF. CDR3 bases: TGTGCCAGCAGCGACGGGACGGGAAAGGAAGCTTTCTTT.

As concerns this clonotype: A much larger clone lies a single base off, so this may be a read error. The V and J genes are TRBV7-8 and TRBJ1-2; the D is unclear. The CDR3 contains 14 residues. In germline, CDR1 is SGHVS, CDR2 FQNEAQ. CDR3 coding DNA: TGTGCCAACAGCCGAAGTAGGTTCTCGGATGGCTACACCTTC. Translation: CANSRSRFSDGYTF.

The chain joins TRBV7-9 to TRBJ2-2; D is ambiguous. Germline CDR1 reads SEHNR; CDR2 reads FQNEAQ (reference sequence). V was trimmed by 5 bases and J by 7 bases, leaving 8 bases between them. The CDR3 is 12 residues long. The CDR3 sequence: CASSRANGELFF. DNA of the CDR3: TGTGCCAGCAGCCGGGCTAACGGGGAGCTGTTTTTT.

This clonotype has just one count. CDR3 sequence (DNA): TGTGCCAGCAGCGTGGGCGGGGGCCCCTCCGGGGAGCTGTTTTTT. Protein: CASSVGGGPSGELFF. The chain combines TRBV9 with TRBJ2-2; D is perhaps TRBD2 (7 bases). CDR1 and CDR2 from the germline V gene are SGDLS and YYNGEE. Trimming left V 2 bases short and J 6 bases short, with 14 bases between. This CDR3 spans 15 amino acids.

The rearrangement links TRBV7-3 to TRBJ1-5; the match to TRBD1 covers 8 bases. V lost 0 bases and J lost 2; bases outside the gene matches: 12. Germline values: CDR1 SGHTA, CDR2 FQGTGA. This CDR3 contains 19 residues. CDR3 sequence reads: CASSLTGDRTEMGNQPQHF. DNA for the CDR3: TGTGCCAGCAGCTTAACGGGGGACAGGACCGAAATGGGCAATCAGCCCCAGCATTTT.

V is TRBV6-5 and J is TRBJ2-7; D might be TRBD1 (5 bases). V was cut by 0 bases and J by 6 bases, with 12 bases left in between. Germline V gene sequence: CDR1 MNHEY, CDR2 SVGAGI. The length of the CDR3 is 14 residues. CDR3 DNA: TGTGCCAGCAGTTACTCTGCAGGGTTGGGCGAGCAGTACGTC. Its protein is CASSYSAGLGEQYV.

This clonotype has more than one count but fewer than ten. The CDR3 coding sequence is TGTGCCAGCATCCGGGAGCTTGCTAACTATGGCTACACCTTC. This gives the protein CASIRELANYGYTF. This sequence joins TRBV6-6 and TRBJ1-2; D gene unclear. The germline CDR1 and CDR2 sequences are MNHNY and SVGAGI (reference sequence). There are 14 residues in the CDR3. Between the trimmed V and J ends, which lost 7 bases and 0 bases, there was a span of 12 bases.

This clonotype appeared many times. The chain carries TRBV6-2 or TRBV6-3 and TRBJ1-5, with D possibly matching TRBD1 (5 bases). This CDR3 comprises 16 residues. Trimming took 2 bases from V and 3 from J, leaving 14 bases between them. CDR1 and CDR2 from the germline V gene are MNHEY and SVGEGT. CDR3: CASSYGSGIYNQPQHF. CDR3 DNA sequence: TGTGCCAGCAGTTACGGTTCAGGGATCTACAATCAGCCCCAGCATTTT.

This clonotype was seen more than once but under ten times. This chain joins TRBV27 and TRBJ2-1; the D gene is possibly TRBD2 (5 bases). Trimming removed 8 bases from V and 8 bases from J, with 16 bases in between. Germline V gives CDR1 MNHEY, CDR2 SMNVEV (reference sequence). The CDR3 is made up of 13 amino acids. The CDR3 sequence is CASVNVARDEQFF. CDR3 coding DNA: TGTGCCAGCGTTAACGTGGCGAGGGATGAGCAGTTCTTC.

This clonotype appeared a few times. The CDR3 nucleotides are TGTGCCAGCAGTTACAGGCTCTCAGGGGGCAGTTCACCCCTCCACTTT. This encodes CASSYRLSGGSSPLHF. The chain is built from TRBV6-5 and TRBJ1-6, with TRBD1 identical over 8 bases. J gave up 9 bases and V 2 bases, and 9 bases lay outside the gene matches. CDR3 length: 16 amino acids. The germline V gene has CDR1 MNHEY and CDR2 SVGAGI.

This clonotype was seen just once. The gene calls are TRBV7-7 and TRBJ2-5; D gene ambiguous. CDR3 length equals 17 residues. Looked up from germline, CDR1 is SSHAT and CDR2 is FNYEAQ (reference sequence). V was trimmed by 6 bases and J by 1 base, leaving 21 bases between them. CDR3 DNA: TGTGCCAGCAGAGGCAAATGGGATGTCGAATCCCAAGAGACCCAGTACTTC. It translates to CASRGKWDVESQETQYF.

The chain recombines TRBV27 with TRBJ2-2, with D possibly TRBD2 on 6 matching bases. The V end was cut by 2 bases, the J end by 6 bases, with 10 bases between. In germline, CDR1 is MNHEY, CDR2 SMNVEV (reference sequence). The CDR3 sequence is 14 residues long. The CDR3 sequence is CASSLGGIPGELFF. The DNA for the CDR3 is TGTGCCAGCAGTTTAGGGGGGATACCCGGGGAGCTGTTTTTT.

The J gene is TRBJ2-7, the V gene TRBV14, with TRBD1 as a possible D gene (6 bases). This CDR3 has 13 residues. Trimming stripped 6 bases from V and 3 bases from J, with 12 bases between. Germline CDR1 and CDR2: SGHDN and FVKESK. The CDR3 nucleotides are TGTGCCAGCAGTCAAAGGGGGTTCTACGAGCAGTACTTC. It translates to CASSQRGFYEQYF.

This clonotype was seen many times. The chain has TRBV10-3 and TRBJ2-1; TRBD2 agrees at 10 bases. This CDR3 has 15 amino acids. CDR1 ENHRY and CDR2 SYGVKD come from the germline V gene. J lost 4 bases, V lost 11 bases, and 11 bases had no gene match. This CDR3 is CALSASGGHYNEQFF. DNA of the CDR3: TGTGCCCTATCCGCTAGCGGGGGCCATTACAATGAGCAGTTCTTC.

The V call is TRBV28, the J call TRBJ1-2; 7 bases line up with TRBD1. This CDR3 contains 13 residues. V lost 6 bases, J lost 7 bases, and 8 bases stayed unmatched. The germline V gene has CDR1 MDHEN and CDR2 SYDVKM. CDR3 protein: CASSRRGGFGYTF. DNA of the CDR3: TGTGCCAGCAGCCGCAGGGGGGGGTTTGGCTACACCTTC.

V and J are TRBV5-1 and TRBJ1-2; 7 nucleotides line up with TRBD1. The CDR3 spans 13 residues. CDR1 is SGHRS, CDR2 YFSETQ, per germline. V was pared by 4 bases and J by 4 bases, with 4 bases of the junction left unmatched. Here the CDR3 DNA reads TGCGCCAGCAGCACGGGACAGCCCTATGGCTACACCTTC. It codes for CASSTGQPYGYTF.

V gene TRBV27 combines with J gene TRBJ1-1; 7 bases are a match to TRBD1. V lost 2 bases to trimming and J lost 3 bases; unmatched junction nucleotides: 3. CDR3 length equals 14 residues. Per the germline V gene, CDR1 is MNHEY and CDR2 is SMNVEV (reference sequence). The CDR3 region has the DNA TGTGCCAGCAGTTTAAGGGGGCCGCACACTGAAGCTTTCTTT. Protein sequence: CASSLRGPHTEAFF.

The V and J genes are TRBV5-8 and TRBJ2-1; no definite D call. Germline V gives CDR1 SGHTS, CDR2 YDEGEE. This CDR3 is built from 15 residues. Trimming shortened V by 2 bases and J by 10 bases, and 19 bases separated the two germline ends. The CDR3 nucleotides are TGTGCCAGCAGCTTCCTACTGGAGTACCTTGGGGAGCAGTTCTTC. Its protein product is CASSFLLEYLGEQFF.

This clonotype was observed at least ten times. The chain carries TRBV7-9 and TRBJ2-2; 7 bases map to TRBD1. V gave up 0 bases and J gave up 2 bases; unmatched junction bases: 9. Germline loops: CDR1 SEHNR, CDR2 FQNEAQ (reference sequence). CDR3 size: 18 residues. The CDR3 protein is CASSLAEATGPNTGELFF. CDR3 nucleotide sequence: TGTGCCAGCAGCTTAGCGGAGGCGACAGGGCCCAACACCGGGGAGCTGTTTTTT.

The V gene is TRBV12-3 or TRBV12-4, the J gene TRBJ1-6, with D possibly TRBD1 on 5 matching bases. Trimming pared 2 bases from V and 14 bases from J, leaving 13 bases between. The CDR3 extends over 13 amino acids. The CDR3 sequence: CASSLPGGMTLHF. The CDR3 nucleotides are TGTGCCAGCAGTTTACCGGGGGGTATGACCCTCCACTTT.

The chain joins TRBV12-3 or TRBV12-4 to TRBJ2-7; the match to TRBD1 covers 9 bases. With V trimmed by 6 bases and J by 7 bases, 10 bases remained unmatched. The CDR3 runs to 14 residues. CDR3 in DNA: TGTGCCAGCAGCCCCGGGGACAGGGTAGGAGAGCAGTACTTC. Translating gives CASSPGDRVGEQYF.

This clonotype has only a few counts. The rearrangement joins TRBV12-3 or TRBV12-4 to TRBJ1-5; 10 positions match TRBD1. V shed 6 bases and J 9 bases; nucleotides not matched to a gene: 5. The CDR3 runs 13 residues. The CDR3 protein is CASRTGGGSPQHF. CDR3 DNA sequence: TGTGCCAGCAGGACAGGGGGCGGGTCGCCCCAGCATTTT.

This clonotype has just a few counts. V gene TRBV6-1 combines with J gene TRBJ2-3, with D possibly being TRBD1 or TRBD2 (5 bases each). V lost 6 bases and J 10 bases, leaving 14 bases between the germline ends. In germline, CDR1 is MNHNS, CDR2 SASEGT. The CDR3 length is 12 residues. CDR3 sequence reads: CASREGQVSQYF. The CDR3 DNA follows: TGTGCCAGCAGAGAGGGGCAGGTTTCGCAGTATTTT.

This clonotype was found many times. The rearrangement joins TRBV7-8 to TRBJ2-3; 8 bases agree with TRBD1. The length of the CDR3 is 16 residues. The germline V gene encodes CDR1 SGHVS and CDR2 FQNEAQ. The J segment lost 1 base and the V segment lost 5 bases, leaving 8 bases of the junction unmatched. The CDR3 protein is CASSRRTDRGTDTQYF. The DNA for the CDR3 is TGTGCCAGCAGCCGCCGGACGGACAGGGGCACAGATACGCAGTATTTT.

The chain has TRBV5-4 and TRBJ2-2; D remains ambiguous. Germline CDR1 SGHNT, CDR2 YYREEE (reference sequence). V was clipped by 2 bases and J by 7 bases, with 15 bases between them. The CDR3 has 15 residues. The CDR3 spells CASSFDSLDVGELFF. CDR3 nucleotide sequence: TGTGCCAGCAGCTTTGACTCCCTTGACGTCGGGGAGCTGTTTTTT.

This chain connects TRBV6-1 to TRBJ1-6; D might be TRBD1 (6 bases). This CDR3 has 15 residues. Germline V gene sequence: CDR1 MNHNS, CDR2 SASEGT. Trimming took 7 bases from V and 3 from J, leaving 13 bases between them. The DNA for the CDR3 is TGTGCCAGCACCCCGACAGGTCTCTATAATTCACCCCTCCACTTT. It is translated as CASTPTGLYNSPLHF.

This clonotype was counted between two and nine times. The V call is TRBV7-9, the J call TRBJ2-5; the D is unclear. Germline assignment: CDR1 SEHNR and CDR2 FQNEAQ (reference sequence). The CDR3 loop spans 17 amino acids. Trimming removed 5 bases from V and 2 bases from J, with 21 bases in between. The CDR3 loop is CASSRVLASLGQETQYF. CDR3 nucleotides: TGTGCCAGCAGCCGGGTTTTGGCCTCCTTAGGGCAAGAGACCCAGTACTTC.

DNA for the CDR3: TGTGCCAGCAGCTTAGGCCAGGGAAGCATCTCTGGGGCCAACGTCCTGACTTTC. It encodes CASSLGQGSISGANVLTF. The chain is built from TRBV7-3 and TRBJ2-6; weak D call: TRBD1 (5 bases). V gave up 2 bases and J gave up 0 bases, with 14 bases separating them. This CDR3 has 18 residues. Germline V gene lookup returns CDR1 SGHTA and CDR2 FQGTGA.

J is TRBJ2-4 and V is TRBV7-9; a possible D gene is TRBD2 (7 bases). CDR3 length equals 16 residues. Trimming removed 7 bases at V and 1 base at J, with 17 bases between. Per germline, CDR1 SEHNR and CDR2 FQNEAQ (reference sequence). The CDR3 sequence is CASKPLGGAAKNIQYF. The CDR3, as DNA: TGTGCCAGCAAACCTCTTGGGGGGGCGGCCAAAAACATTCAGTACTTC.

For this clonotype: Since no conserved phenylalanine or tryptophan closes the CDR3, a read error is the likely cause. J is TRBJ2-7 and V is TRBV7-2; 7 bases line up with TRBD2. The V segment lost 0 bases and the J segment 2 bases; nucleotides outside the gene matches: 1. The germline CDR1 and CDR2 sequences are SGHTA and FQGNSA. The CDR3 has 14 amino acids. The CDR3 region has the DNA TGTGCCAGCAGCTTAGCGGGGGGGACCTACGAGCAGTACATC. It translates to CASSLAGGTYEQYI.

The V gene is TRBV27, the J gene TRBJ1-1, with a tentative D call TRBD1 (5 bases). Trimming shortened V by 2 bases and J by 0 bases, and 16 bases separated the two germline ends. The CDR3 has 17 residues. Germline assignment: CDR1 MNHEY and CDR2 SMNVEV (reference sequence). CDR3 in DNA: TGTGCCAGCAGTTTAGTAGGGGCCTCGGGCATGAACACTGAAGCTTTCTTT. Protein: CASSLVGASGMNTEAFF.